This T cell receptor beta chain was sequenced for a study of siplizumab effects on memory and regulatory T cells (dated by TCRdb to the late 2010s). Context from the whole study: The effect of the anti-CD2 antibody siplizumab on alloreactive T-cell subsets was examined in allogeneic mixed lymphocyte reactions constructed from human PBMCs. Results the study describes overall, beyond this receptor: The cumulative frequency of alloreactive sequences that could be traced back to unstimulated CD4+ memory T cells was significantly reduced by siplizumab. Whether proliferating Tregs from siplizumab cultures actually had suppressive function was not functionally confirmed. Greater diversity appeared to be present in unstimulated naive T cells than in memory T cells, and a substantial contribution to the alloresponse seemed to be made by naive cells. About 75-97% of proliferating CD4+ or CD8+ clones could not be given a naive or memory phenotype. Among mappable alloreactive CD4+ clones, the Treg-derived fraction averaged approximately 69% with siplizumab versus 25% to 30% in control reactions. Because sequences below about 10^-5 frequency were poorly captured, only a minor fraction of alloreactive clones could be mapped to unstimulated subsets.

Cut back by 4 bases and 7 bases, the V and J ends lie 14 bases apart. The CDR3 goes from the cysteine to the phenylalanine over 13 residues. The kept DNA is CDR3 alone, 39 bases in frame from the first base. The CDR1 and CDR2 encoded by the germline V gene (reference sequence) are GTSNPN and SVGIG. Sorted unstimulated T cells and proliferating T cells recovered from mixed lymphocyte reactions were subjected to TCRbeta CDR3 sequencing. Fresh whole blood from under 13 HLA-typed healthy donors was used as the source from which PBMCs were isolated. To map where alloreactive clones came from, unstimulated CD4+ non-regulatory T cells were FACS-sorted. Remarks on this clone: Its recognized antigen is unknown. No much larger clonotype is one base removed from it; base qualities were not supplied.

Preparation of the library involved the immunoSEQ multiplex PCR assay. Roughly 10^5 TCR templates per sample were assayed on the deep sequencing platform. Genomic DNA extracted from sorted T cells was used for TCRbeta CDR3 sequencing. Per the authors' processing: The R programming language was used for the clonal analysis of the TCRbeta CDR3 data. Alloreactive CD4+ and CD8+ clones were identified by comparing unstimulated samples to CFSE-low samples taken after the reaction. Regulatory or non-regulatory origin of alloreactive CD4+ clones was assigned by matching sequences to the sorted unstimulated Treg and non-Treg repertoires. Sourced from immuneACCESS, this table was stored by TCRdb with only in-frame sequences that have V and J called. A share of the clones is absent; for the studies checked, an unresolved V gene accounts for under half, and the remainder has no known explanation. V and J calls and clone size are those listed in that table; D and trimming were worked out from the DNA. The sample records about 87,000 clones, approximately 95% of which are singletons. The top ten clones comprise 0.3% of the sample.

The chain is encoded by TRBV30 joined to TRBJ1-5; no D gene call is confident. The sequencing input was non-Treg CD4+ T cells sorted from blood. The cell subset or site label, read with the paper, signifies: FACS-sorted unstimulated CD4+ non-regulatory T cells. The sequence was obtained from a human donor in good health. The CDR3 has the sequence CAWKGQEGQPQHF. The sequence in DNA is TGTGCCTGGAAAGGCCAGGAAGGCCAGCCCCAGCATTTT. The variable domain in full, with residues beyond the CDR3 obtained from the reference TRBV30 and TRBJ1-5 genes, is SQTIHQWPATLVQPVGSPLSLECTVEGTSNPNLYWYRQAAGRGLQLLFYSVGIGQISSEVPQNLSASRPQDRQFILSSKKLLLSDSGFYLCAWKGQEGQPQHFGDGTRLSIL.